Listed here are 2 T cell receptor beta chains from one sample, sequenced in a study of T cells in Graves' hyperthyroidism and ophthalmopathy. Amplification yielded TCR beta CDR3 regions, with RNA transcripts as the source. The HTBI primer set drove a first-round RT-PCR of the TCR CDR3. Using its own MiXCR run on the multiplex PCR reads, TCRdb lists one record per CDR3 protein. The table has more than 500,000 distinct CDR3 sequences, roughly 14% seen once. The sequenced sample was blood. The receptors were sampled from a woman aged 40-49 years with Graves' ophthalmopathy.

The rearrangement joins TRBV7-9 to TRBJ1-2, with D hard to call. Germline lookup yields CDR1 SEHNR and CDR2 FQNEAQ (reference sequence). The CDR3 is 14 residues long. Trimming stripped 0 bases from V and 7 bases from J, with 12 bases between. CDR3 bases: TGTGCCAGCAGCTTAGCGCGCAGCCCGAGTGGCTACACCTTC. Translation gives CASSLARSPSGYTF.

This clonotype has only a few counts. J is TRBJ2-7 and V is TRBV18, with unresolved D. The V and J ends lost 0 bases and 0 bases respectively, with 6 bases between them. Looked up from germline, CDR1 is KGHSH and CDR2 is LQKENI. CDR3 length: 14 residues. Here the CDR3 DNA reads TGTGCCAGCTCACCACCACAGCCCTCCTACGAGCAGTACTTC. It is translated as CASSPPQPSYEQYF.